This T cell receptor (beta chain) was profiled in a study of HIV-infected patients and healthy controls. Notes on the study in general: No HLA typing of donors was done in this study.

The CDR3 loop spans 14 amino acids. The germline gives CDR1 KGHSH, CDR2 LQKENI. Trimming removed 3 bases at V and 1 base at J, with 8 bases between. This clonotype is categorized as medium-sized. The antigen remains unidentified. All unsorted peripheral T cells were captured because whole blood was used without fractionation. Reverse transcription used 500 to 550 ng RNA and constant-region primers for alpha and beta. Each of the alpha and beta chains got its own library through chain-specific third strand synthesis with indices. MiXCR was run by TCRdb on the 5' RACE reads, yielding one entry per CDR3 protein. The sample lists 7,000 to 9,000 distinct CDR3 sequences; about a tenth were seen once.

The receptor was isolated from an adult with HIV infection. The rearrangement links TRBV18 to TRBJ2-3; no clear D. The sequences come from blood, collected before antiretroviral therapy. CDR3 DNA: TGTGCCAGCTCACCTTCCCAAGGCACAGATACGCAGTATTTT. It is translated as CASSPSQGTDTQYF.